This T cell receptor beta chain was sequenced during a study of early T cells in non-severe SARS-CoV-2 infection. This clonotype appeared many times. MiXCR, applied by TCRdb to the 5' RACE reads, yields one record per CDR3 protein. The repertoire consists of approximately 60,000 distinct CDR3 sequences, with over 9.5% occurring once and the leading ten covering about 3.1%. This receptor was identified in an adult who was a healthcare worker with PCR-confirmed SARS-CoV-2 infection or an uninfected control (not recorded which). Sequencing was performed on whole blood.

DNA of the CDR3: TGCAGCGTTGGGCTTGGACTAGCGGGGGGCACAGATACGCAGTATTTT. The encoded protein is CSVGLGLAGGTDTQYF. V is TRBV29-1 and J is TRBJ2-3, with 13 bases lining up with TRBD2. V was pared by 4 bases and J by 1 base, with 5 bases of the junction left unmatched. This CDR3 is 16 amino acids long. CDR1 and CDR2 (germline): SQVTM, ANQGSEA.